This paragraph covers one T cell receptor (beta chain) sequence. There are 15 residues in the CDR3. Germline trimming cut 3 bases from V and 1 base from J; bases unmatched to any gene: 3. Germline V lookup: CDR1 SGHNT, CDR2 YYREEE (reference sequence). This record comes from a study of blood T cell repertoires in COVID-19. On the study more broadly: PBMCs, B-cell-depleted T cells, or T cells provided the cDNA or gDNA that made up the material.

Profiled with immunoSEQ multiplex PCR; TCRdb holds only in-frame clones, not every one. Of approximately 360,000 clones listed, about 90% are singletons. The specimen was peripheral blood. The clonotype comes from a man aged 18 to 29 with active or convalescent COVID-19. The rearrangement links TRBV5-4 to TRBJ1-5; 8 bases agree with TRBD1. The CDR3: CASSSNRGSNQPQHF. CDR3 sequence (DNA): TGTGCCAGCAGCTCTAACAGGGGGAGCAATCAGCCCCAGCATTTT.